This is a list of T cell receptor beta chains from one sample in a study of CD8 T cells in Susac syndrome. MiXCR was run by TCRdb on the immunoSEQ multiplex PCR reads, yielding one entry per CDR3 protein. This sample yields about 180,000 distinct CDR3 sequences, of which roughly 94% are seen a single time; 0.12% belongs to the top ten. The sample consisted of CD4+ T cells from PBMCs. These receptors were taken from a human donor with Susac syndrome. CDR3s include the opening cysteine and the closing phenylalanine or tryptophan. D genes are given only for firm matches. A clone size is listed for some rows: how often the clone was seen (once, few, many), or a class if it is expanded.

v_gene,j_gene,abundance,d_gene,CDR3nt,CDR3aa
TRBV28,TRBJ1-5,NA,NA,TGTGCCAGCAGTTTTGGAATCGGGAATCAGCCCCAGCATTTT,CASSFGIGNQPQHF
TRBV30,TRBJ1-2,NA,NA,TGTGCCTGGAGCCCACAGGGAGACTATGGCTACACCTTC,CAWSPQGDYGYTF
TRBV20-1,TRBJ2-5,NA,TRBD1,TGCAGTGCTCCGCCCATTGACAGGGAAAGGACCCAGTACTTC,CSAPPIDRERTQYF
TRBV4-1,TRBJ2-6,NA,NA,TGCGCCAGCAGCCAAGATACTTACAGTTTCAACGTCCTGACTTTC,CASSQDTYSFNVLTF
TRBV5-1,TRBJ2-7,NA,NA,TGCGCCAGCAGCTTGGCCAGGGCCTCCGGCTACGAGCAGTACTTC,CASSLARASGYEQYF
TRBV18,TRBJ2-1,NA,NA,TGTGCCAGCTCACCAGTTCGGCCAGACAATGAGCAGTTCTTC,CASSPVRPDNEQFF
TRBV30,TRBJ1-1,NA,NA,TGTGCCTGGAGTAGGCAGGGGAACACTGAAGCTTTCTTT,CAWSRQGNTEAFF
TRBV12-3/TRBV12-4,TRBJ2-5,NA,NA,TGTGCCAGCAGTTTAGGTTCCACCTCGGAGACCCAGTACTTC,CASSLGSTSETQYF
TRBV20-1,TRBJ2-5,NA,NA,TGCAGTGCTAGAGATCAAATGCTGGCCCGAGGAGAGACCCAGTACTTC,CSARDQMLARGETQYF
TRBV29-1,TRBJ1-2,NA,TRBD1,TGCAGCGTCCCAAAGGGGACAGATGCTAACTATGGCTACACCTTC,CSVPKGTDANYGYTF
TRBV7-9,TRBJ2-1,few,NA,TGTGCCAGCAGCTTACGGGGCGATGAGCAGTTCTTC,CASSLRGDEQFF
TRBV6-6,TRBJ1-5,NA,NA,TGTGCCAGCAGTCGACCCAATCAGCCCCAGCATTTT,CASSRPNQPQHF
TRBV18,TRBJ1-2,NA,TRBD1,TGTGCCAGCTCCGGGACAGGGAACTATGGCTACACCTTC,CASSGTGNYGYTF
TRBV2,TRBJ1-6,NA,NA,TGTGCCAGCAGTCCAGACAGTTTAAGTAATTCACCCCTCCACTTT,CASSPDSLSNSPLHF
TRBV7-2,TRBJ2-1,NA,TRBD2,TGTGCCAGCAGCTTTCGTGGGGCTAGCGGGGACGAGTTCTTC,CASSFRGASGDEFF
TRBV7-9,TRBJ2-5,NA,TRBD2,TGTGCCAGCAGCCGGGGGGGCAGGGAAGTTGAGACCCAGTACTTC,CASSRGGREVETQYF
TRBV7-6,TRBJ2-7,NA,NA,TGTGCCAGCAGCAGGACACCTTCCTACGAGCAGTACTTC,CASSRTPSYEQYF
TRBV7-2,TRBJ2-1,few,TRBD2,TGTGCCAGCACCTTACCCGGGCTAGCGGGTCCCAATGAGCAGTTCTTC,CASTLPGLAGPNEQFF
TRBV5-1,TRBJ2-2,NA,NA,TGCGCCAGCAGCCCCAGTTCTAGGGCGAACACCGGGGAGCTGTTTTTT,CASSPSSRANTGELFF
TRBV5-4,TRBJ2-5,NA,TRBD1,TGTGCCAGCAGCTTGGTGGGGACAGGGGGCGAGACCCAGTACTTC,CASSLVGTGGETQYF
TRBV19,TRBJ2-5,NA,NA,TGTGCCAGTAGTCTAACTCAGTACGAGACCCAGTACTTC,CASSLTQYETQYF
TRBV29-1,TRBJ2-1,NA,NA,TGCAGCGTTGATCAGGGGGGGGTCTACAATGAGCAGTTCTTC,CSVDQGGVYNEQFF
TRBV3-1,TRBJ2-7,NA,NA,TGTGCCAGCAGCCTCAACGGGGACGAGCAGTACTTC,CASSLNGDEQYF
TRBV12-3/TRBV12-4,TRBJ1-2,NA,NA,TGTGCCAGCAGCCCCAGTCCTCGGGGCTACACCTTC,CASSPSPRGYTF
TRBV29-1,TRBJ2-7,NA,TRBD1,TGCAGCGTTGAAGTCGTACAGGGGACCGAGCAGTACTTC,CSVEVVQGTEQYF
TRBV7-8,TRBJ2-5,NA,TRBD2,TGTGCCAGCAGCACGGCTTCAACTAGCGGGGGGACAGAGACCCAGTACTTC,CASSTASTSGGTETQYF
TRBV30,TRBJ2-1,NA,NA,TGTGCCTGGCGGAACTCGGAGGCACAGTTCTTC,CAWRNSEAQFF
TRBV29-1,TRBJ2-5,NA,TRBD2,TGCAGCGTTGCGGAGGGAGGGGAAATGGAGACCCAGTACTTC,CSVAEGGEMETQYF
TRBV15,TRBJ2-6,once,NA,TGTGCCACCAGCAGAGCAGGGACGTTCAGCTCTGGGGCCAACGTCCTGACTTTC,CATSRAGTFSSGANVLTF
TRBV12-3/TRBV12-4,TRBJ2-1,NA,NA,TGTGCCGGGGCTAGCTCCTACAATGAGCAGTTCTTC,CAGASSYNEQFF
TRBV5-1,TRBJ2-5,once,NA,TGCGCCAGCGAAGGACAGTCCCAAGAGACCCAGTACTTC,CASEGQSQETQYF
TRBV6-6,TRBJ2-1,NA,NA,TGTGCCAGCAGTTATTTCGGGGGAAACAATGAGCAGTTCTTC,CASSYFGGNNEQFF
TRBV5-1,TRBJ2-3,NA,NA,TGCGCCAGCAGCTTGGGGACCCGGTATACGCAGTATTTT,CASSLGTRYTQYF
TRBV4-1,TRBJ1-1,NA,NA,TGCGCCAGCAGCCAAGATAATTGGGGGACTGAAGCTTTCTTT,CASSQDNWGTEAFF
TRBV30,TRBJ1-1,NA,NA,TGTGCCTGGAGTCACCCGGTAAAGTCTGAAGCTTTCTTT,CAWSHPVKSEAFF
TRBV20-1,TRBJ2-2,NA,TRBD2,TGCAGTGCTATTAAAAGCGGGGGGGCATCGACCGGGGAGCTGTTTTTT,CSAIKSGGASTGELFF
TRBV24-1,TRBJ2-3,NA,NA,TGTGCCACCAGTGATGGTGGCACTACAGATACGCAGTATTTT,CATSDGGTTDTQYF
TRBV10-3,TRBJ2-2,NA,NA,TGTGCCATCTCCTACGACAGGAACACCGGGGAGCTGTTTTTT,CAISYDRNTGELFF
TRBV11-2,TRBJ2-5,NA,NA,TGTGCCAGCAGCTTAAGCCTAGCGTCGGAGACCCAGTACTTC,CASSLSLASETQYF
TRBV6-5,TRBJ2-5,NA,NA,TGTGCCAGCAGTTACTCCGGCCTTCAAGAGACCCAGTACTTC,CASSYSGLQETQYF
TRBV7-2,TRBJ2-3,NA,NA,TGTGCCAGCAGCTTAGTCGGGGGGCCTCGGACAGATACGCAGTATTTT,CASSLVGGPRTDTQYF